These T cell receptor beta chains were read from a single sample in a study of PD-1 blockade in classical Hodgkin lymphoma. Using immunoSEQ multiplex PCR, the repertoire was profiled, and TCRdb retains in-frame clones only, with some absent. In the table there are tens of thousands of clones, 87% of which are singletons. The sample in question was peripheral blood mononuclear cells (PBMCs), obtained before the fourth cycle of nivolumab. These receptors were obtained from a human donor with classical Hodgkin lymphoma. Each CDR3 is given with its conserved first and last residue. The D gene is left open where the match is weak. The size of a clone is reported for some rows only, either as once, few or many, or as a class for expanded clones.

cdr3_aa	cdr3_nt	cdr3_length	v_call	j_call	clone_size	d_call
CSVEVGQGVTGELFF	TGCAGCGTCGAGGTGGGACAGGGGGTAACCGGGGAGCTGTTTTTT	15	TRBV29-1	TRBJ2-2	-	TRBD1
CASSGDLLVNTIYF	TGTGCCAGCAGCGGGGACCTCCTGGTGAACACCATATATTTT	14	TRBV9	TRBJ1-3	-	-
CASSIDSPNQPQHF	TGCGCCAGCAGCATAGACAGTCCCAATCAGCCCCAGCATTTT	14	TRBV5-1	TRBJ1-5	-	-
CASSSGGQSGNTIYF	TGCGCCAGCAGCTCCGGAGGACAGTCTGGAAACACCATATATTTT	15	TRBV5-1	TRBJ1-3	-	-
CASSLDWDSKGYTF	TGTGCCAGCAGCTTGGATTGGGACAGCAAGGGCTACACCTTC	14	TRBV7-9	TRBJ1-2	once	TRBD1
CASSLGGQETQYF	TGCGCCAGCAGCTTGGGGGGGCAAGAGACCCAGTACTTC	13	TRBV5-1	TRBJ2-5	-	-
CACLQGAISNTGELFF	TGTGCCTGTCTCCAGGGGGCCATCTCGAACACCGGGGAGCTGTTTTTT	16	TRBV30	TRBJ2-2	-	TRBD1
CASSQIGLGLGNTGELFF	TGCGCCAGCAGCCAAATTGGGTTAGGACTAGGGAACACCGGGGAGCTGTTTTTT	18	TRBV4-1	TRBJ2-2	-	TRBD2
CASSLQRGGTGELFF	TGCGCCAGCAGCTTGCAGCGGGGCGGCACCGGGGAGCTGTTTTTT	15	TRBV5-1	TRBJ2-2	-	TRBD2
CATSEGGALYNEQFF	TGTGCCACCTCTGAGGGGGGGGCTCTCTACAATGAGCAGTTCTTC	15	TRBV6-6	TRBJ2-1	-	-
CASSPGLVGETQYF	TGTGCCAGCAGCCCGGGACTAGTTGGAGAGACCCAGTACTTC	14	TRBV5-4	TRBJ2-5	-	TRBD2
CASSLGREIYGYTF	TGCGCCAGCAGCTTAGGCAGGGAAATATATGGCTACACCTTC	14	TRBV5-1	TRBJ1-2	-	-
CASSLGREGQPQHF	TGCGCCAGCAGCTTGGGCAGGGAGGGTCAGCCCCAGCATTTT	14	TRBV5-1	TRBJ1-5	few	-
CASGDRGTEAFF	TGTGCCAGCGGAGACAGGGGCACTGAAGCTTTCTTT	12	TRBV19	TRBJ1-1	-	TRBD1
CASSLGQGSYGYTF	TGCGCCAGCAGCTTGGGACAGGGTAGCTATGGCTACACCTTC	14	TRBV5-1	TRBJ1-2	-	TRBD1
CASSHKTLPLHF	TGTGCCAGCAGTCACAAGACATTGCCCCTCCACTTT	12	TRBV7-9	TRBJ1-6	-	-
CASSLGVAGGPYRVF	TGCGCCAGCAGCTTGGGCGTAGCGGGGGGCCCCTATCGCGTCTTC	15	TRBV5-1	TRBJ2-1	-	TRBD2
CASSSVGNSGNTIYF	TGCGCCAGCAGCTCGGTAGGAAACTCTGGAAACACCATATATTTT	15	TRBV5-1	TRBJ1-3	-	-
CASSRFDEGSNQPQHF	TGCGCCAGCAGCCGCTTTGATGAAGGGAGCAATCAGCCCCAGCATTTT	16	TRBV4-1	TRBJ1-5	-	-
CASREGMGYGYTF	TGCGCCAGCAGGGAAGGGATGGGCTATGGCTACACCTTC	13	TRBV5-1	TRBJ1-2	-	-
CAIKPAGGPNGELFF	TGTGCCATCAAACCAGCGGGGGGGCCAAACGGGGAGCTGTTTTTT	15	TRBV28	TRBJ2-2	once	TRBD2
CASSFGGGASYEQYF	TGTGCCAGCAGCTTCGGCGGGGGGGCCTCCTACGAGCAGTACTTC	15	TRBV11-2	TRBJ2-7	-	TRBD2
CSVDSGEQYF	TGCAGTGTCGACAGCGGCGAGCAGTACTTC	10	TRBV20-1	TRBJ2-7	-	-
CASSTASGGQNYGYTF	TGCGCCAGCAGCACTGCCTCTGGGGGACAAAACTATGGCTACACCTTC	16	TRBV5-1	TRBJ1-2	-	-
CASTPTGVNTGELFF	TGCGCCAGCACCCCGACCGGGGTAAACACCGGGGAGCTGTTTTTT	15	TRBV5-1	TRBJ2-2	-	-
CASSEAGAATNEKLFF	TGTGCCAGCAGTGAAGCGGGGGCAGCAACTAATGAAAAACTGTTTTTT	16	TRBV6-1	TRBJ1-4	-	-
CATRGPSSYEQYF	TGTGCCACCCGGGGGCCAAGCTCCTACGAGCAGTACTTC	13	TRBV10-3	TRBJ2-7	-	-
CASKGNKGGRPPNTGELFF	TGTGCCAGTAAGGGGAACAAGGGGGGACGGCCTCCGAACACCGGGGAGCTGTTTTTT	19	TRBV19	TRBJ2-2	-	-
CASSYSDAATKNIQYF	TGTGCCAGCAGTTACTCGGACGCGGCGACCAAAAACATTCAGTACTTC	16	TRBV6-6	TRBJ2-4	-	-
CASSRTGGPGTDTQYF	TGCGCCAGCAGCAGGACGGGGGGGCCGGGCACAGATACGCAGTATTTT	16	TRBV5-1	TRBJ2-3	-	TRBD2
CASSLSRLVGGAGETQYF	TGTGCCAGCAGTTTATCTCGCCTGGTCGGGGGGGCTGGGGAGACCCAGTACTTC	18	TRBV27	TRBJ2-5	once	TRBD2
CASRYPPPQAGVGTGELFF	TGTGCAAGTCGCTACCCTCCACCCCAAGCGGGGGTTGGAACCGGGGAGCTGTTTTTT	19	TRBV12-2	TRBJ2-2	-	-
CASSIISQETQYF	TGTGCCAGTAGTATAATCTCCCAAGAGACCCAGTACTTC	13	TRBV19	TRBJ2-5	-	-
CASSSLRGPADTQYF	TGTGCCAGCAGCTCCCTCCGGGGGCCAGCAGATACGCAGTATTTT	15	TRBV9	TRBJ2-3	-	-
CASSLQASNEKLFF	TGCGCCAGCAGCTTGCAAGCGAGTAATGAAAAACTGTTTTTT	14	TRBV5-1	TRBJ1-4	-	-
CASRDSELDIQYF	TGTGCCAGCAGAGACAGCGAGTTGGACATTCAGTACTTC	13	TRBV28	TRBJ2-4	-	-
CAAGDRNTGELFF	TGTGCCGCAGGGGATAGAAACACCGGGGAGCTGTTTTTT	13	TRBV6-6	TRBJ2-2	-	-
CASSTRTSGGDTDTQYF	TGTGCCAGTAGTACCCGGACTAGCGGGGGGGACACAGATACGCAGTATTTT	17	TRBV19	TRBJ2-3	-	TRBD2
CASSEAEGTSGVDTDTQYF	TGTGCCAGCAGTGAAGCGGAGGGGACTAGCGGGGTAGACACAGATACGCAGTATTTT	19	TRBV6-1	TRBJ2-3	-	TRBD2
CASSRQTLGTQYF	TGCGCCAGCAGCCGACAGACCCTGGGGACCCAGTACTTC	13	TRBV5-1	TRBJ2-5	-	-
CASSGGQTYEQYF	TGTGCCAGCAGTGGTGGCCAAACCTACGAGCAGTACTTC	13	TRBV6-1	TRBJ2-7	-	-
CASSKSWQAKNIQYF	TGTGCCAGCAGCAAAAGTTGGCAAGCCAAAAACATTCAGTACTTC	15	TRBV21-1	TRBJ2-4	-	-
CASSRGQGGNTEAFF	TGTGCCAGCAGTCGAGGACAGGGAGGAAACACTGAAGCTTTCTTT	15	TRBV6-5	TRBJ1-1	-	TRBD1
CASSLDLSTSMEQYF	TGCGCCAGCAGCTTGGACCTAAGTACCTCCATGGAGCAGTACTTC	15	TRBV5-1	TRBJ2-7	-	-
CAWSQFYEQYF	TGTGCCTGGAGTCAGTTCTACGAGCAGTACTTC	11	TRBV30	TRBJ2-7	-	-
CAWSLLRQGVTGELFF	TGTGCCTGGTCTTTGCTGCGACAGGGGGTAACCGGGGAGCTGTTTTTT	16	TRBV30	TRBJ2-2	-	TRBD1
CASSPTLGLAPEQYF	TGTGCCAGCAGTCCCACCCTGGGACTAGCTCCCGAGCAGTACTTC	15	TRBV6-5	TRBJ2-7	-	TRBD2
CASSLGTSADTDTQYF	TGCGCCAGCAGCTTGGGGACTAGCGCTGACACAGATACGCAGTATTTT	16	TRBV5-1	TRBJ2-3	-	TRBD2
CASSRHLDRGRSEAFF	TGTGCCAGCAGCCGCCACCTAGACAGGGGGCGATCTGAAGCTTTCTTT	16	TRBV7-9	TRBJ1-1	-	TRBD1
CASSQAGKNTGELFF	TGTGCCAGCAGTCAGGCGGGGAAGAACACCGGGGAGCTGTTTTTT	15	TRBV28	TRBJ2-2	-	-
CASSIQGASTGELFF	TGCGCCAGCAGCATCCAGGGGGCGAGCACCGGGGAGCTGTTTTTT	15	TRBV5-1	TRBJ2-2	-	TRBD1
CASSAMQGYYRELFF	TGTGCCAGCAGCGCGATGCAGGGGTACTACCGGGAGCTGTTTTTT	15	TRBV9	TRBJ2-2	-	-
CASSLEGGSGNTIYF	TGCGCCAGCAGCTTGGAAGGAGGTTCTGGAAACACCATATATTTT	15	TRBV5-1	TRBJ1-3	-	-
CASGLTGETGELFF	TGCGCCAGCGGACTAACGGGGGAGACCGGGGAGCTGTTTTTT	14	TRBV5-1	TRBJ2-2	-	-